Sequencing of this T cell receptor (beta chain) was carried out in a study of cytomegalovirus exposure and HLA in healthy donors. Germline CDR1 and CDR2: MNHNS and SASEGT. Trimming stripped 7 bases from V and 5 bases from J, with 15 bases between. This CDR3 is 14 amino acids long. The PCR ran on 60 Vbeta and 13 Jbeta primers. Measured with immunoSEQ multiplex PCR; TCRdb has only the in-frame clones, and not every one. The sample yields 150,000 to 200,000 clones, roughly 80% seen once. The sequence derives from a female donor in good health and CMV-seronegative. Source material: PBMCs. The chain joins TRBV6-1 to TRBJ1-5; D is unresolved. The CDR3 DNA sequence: TGTGCCAGCACCCAAACGGGGTCCTATCAGCCCCAGCATTTT. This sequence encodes CASTQTGSYQPQHF.